This passage covers 29 T cell receptor beta chains from one sample sequenced in a study of blood T cell repertoires in COVID-19. Repertoires were generated with immunoSEQ multiplex PCR, while TCRdb's copy carries only in-frame clones and drops some. This table has 40,000 to 50,000 clones, 85% to 90% appearing once. What was sequenced was peripheral blood. These receptors came from a human donor in a cohort sampled during active COVID-19.

The chain links TRBV6-4 to TRBJ2-6; D unresolved. There are 14 residues in the CDR3. Looked up from germline, CDR1 is MRHNA and CDR2 is SNTAGT. V was clipped by 0 bases and J by 4 bases, with 4 bases between them. CDR3: CASSDSEGANVLTF. In DNA form, the CDR3 reads TGTGCCAGCAGTGACTCTGAGGGGGCCAACGTCCTGACTTTC.

The rearrangement joins TRBV11-2 to TRBJ2-7, with 10 nucleotides matching TRBD1. The germline V gene encodes CDR1 SGHAT and CDR2 FQNNGV. With V trimmed by 7 bases and J by 5 bases, 11 bases remained unmatched. The CDR3 loop spans 15 amino acids. Here the CDR3 reads CASTRGGQGNDEQYF. The CDR3 bases are TGTGCCAGCACCCGGGGGGGACAGGGGAACGACGAGCAGTACTTC.

The chain is built from TRBV6-1 and TRBJ2-7; TRBD1 might be the D (5 bases). The V and J ends lost 1 base and 3 bases respectively, with 10 bases between them. The CDR3 runs to 14 residues. CDR1 and CDR2 (germline): MNHNS, SASEGT. CDR3 sequence reads: CASSEGGGGYEQYF. CDR3 sequence (DNA): TGTGCCAGCAGTGAAGGGGGCGGCGGCTACGAGCAGTACTTC.

This chain joins TRBV10-3 and TRBJ2-5, with D possibly TRBD1 on 6 matching bases. The V and J ends lost 9 bases and 2 bases respectively, with 13 bases between them. Germline V gene sequence: CDR1 ENHRY, CDR2 SYGVKD. The CDR3 consists of 13 residues. CDR3 nucleotide sequence: TGTGCCATTTCATGGACAGAGCAAGAGACCCAGTACTTC. Protein: CAISWTEQETQYF.

This clone was counted a single time. The chain recombines TRBV9 with TRBJ2-3, with 7 bases aligning to TRBD2. The CDR3 consists of 16 residues. Germline V CDR1 and CDR2: SGDLS, YYNGEE. After removal of 4 bases from V and 2 bases from J, the junction contained 10 bases not matched to a gene. The CDR3 DNA sequence: TGTGCCAGCAGCCTAACTTTAGCGGGCACCACAGATACGCAGTATTTT. Translated, it gives CASSLTLAGTTDTQYF.

This rearrangement joins TRBV12-3 or TRBV12-4 to TRBJ1-2; D perhaps matches TRBD1 (5 bases). V gave up 2 bases and J gave up 2 bases, with 6 bases separating them. This CDR3 contains 13 residues. The CDR3 loop is CASSLSGNYGYTF. The CDR3 DNA sequence: TGTGCCAGCAGTTTATCAGGGAACTATGGCTACACCTTC.

The rearrangement links TRBV3-1 (or the pseudogene TRBV3-2) to TRBJ1-3; D unclear. CDR3 length: 15 amino acids. The ends were cut back, 4 bases at V and 2 bases at J, with 12 bases in the middle. CDR1 is LGHDT and CDR2 is YNNKEL in the germline V gene (reference sequence). The CDR3 loop reads CASSLYTGTGNTIYF. CDR3 DNA sequence: TGTGCCAGCAGCCTATACACGGGGACTGGAAACACCATATATTTT.

The sample holds one count of this clone. V and J are TRBV6-1 and TRBJ1-2; a possible D gene is TRBD1 (6 bases). From germline, CDR1 is MNHNS and CDR2 SASEGT. CDR3 length: 15 residues. Trimming took off 1 base at V and 4 bases at J, with 13 bases between the two ends. CDR3 nucleotides: TGTGCCAGCAGTGAAGGCATGGGGGCAGGCTATGGCTACACCTTC. It yields the protein CASSEGMGAGYGYTF.

The rearrangement joins TRBV27 to TRBJ2-7; 7 nucleotides agree with TRBD1. V gave up 3 bases and J gave up 3 bases; unmatched junction bases: 5. The CDR3 length is 14 residues. The V gene's germline CDR1 is MNHEY and CDR2 SMNVEV (reference sequence). The CDR3 nucleotides read TGTGCCAGCAGTTTGGACAGGAACGGCTACGAGCAGTACTTC. It is translated as CASSLDRNGYEQYF.

Concerning this clone: The junction differs from germline at one of its ends, possibly a read error. The rearrangement uses TRBV28 and TRBJ2-3; TRBD2 aligns across 12 bases. CDR1 MDHEN and CDR2 SYDVKM come from the germline V gene. The CDR3 covers 12 residues. DNA of the CDR3: TGTGCCAGCAGAAGGACTAGCGGGGAGGGGCATTTT. It codes for CASRRTSGEGHF.

Only one count was recorded for this clone. The chain is built from TRBV11-3 and TRBJ2-2; 8 bases match TRBD2. V dropped 0 bases and J dropped 5; count of bases not matched to a gene: 8. Germline assignment: CDR1 SGHNT and CDR2 YENEEA. This CDR3 region has 17 residues. The CDR3 nucleotides read TGTGCCAGCAGCTTAGACCCCGTTCGCGGGAGGACCGGGGAGCTGTTTTTT. Protein product: CASSLDPVRGRTGELFF.

This rearrangement joins TRBV9 to TRBJ1-2, with no clear D. Germline assignment: CDR1 SGDLS and CDR2 YYNGEE. V was trimmed by 0 bases and J by 0 bases, leaving 12 bases between them. This CDR3 has 16 amino acids. CDR3 residues: CASSVDRGGPNYGYTF. The CDR3 bases are TGTGCCAGCAGCGTAGACCGGGGAGGACCTAACTATGGCTACACCTTC. The variable domain in full, with the rest retrieved from reference TRBV9 and TRBJ1-2, is DSGVTQTPKHLITATGQRVTLRCSPRSGDLSVYWYQQSLDQGLQFLIQYYNGEERAKGNILERFSAQQFPDLHSELNLSSLELGDSALYFCASSVDRGGPNYGYTFGSGTRLTVV.

The rearrangement uses TRBV7-3 and TRBJ2-3; tentative D call: TRBD2 (7 bases). The germline V and J ends were trimmed by 0 bases and 3 bases, with 10 bases remaining between them. Germline V gives CDR1 SGHTA, CDR2 FQGTGA. This CDR3 has 15 amino acids. The CDR3 sequence is CASSLTGGRTDTQYF. The CDR3 coding sequence is TGTGCCAGCAGCTTAACCGGGGGGCGGACAGATACGCAGTATTTT. Complete variable domain (other parts from reference TRBV7-3 and TRBJ2-3): GAGVSQTPSNKVTEKGKYVELRCDPISGHTALYWYRQSLGQGPEFLIYFQGTGAADDSGLPNDRFFAVRPEGSVSTLKIQRTERGDSAVYLCASSLTGGRTDTQYFGPGTRLTVL.

The chain uses TRBV5-1 and TRBJ2-5, with D possibly TRBD2 on 5 matching bases. V was cut by 0 bases and J by 2 bases, with 11 bases left in between. From germline, CDR1 is SGHRS and CDR2 YFSETQ. This CDR3 spans 15 amino acids. The CDR3 loop is CASSLAASRQETQYF. The CDR3 coding sequence is TGCGCCAGCAGCTTGGCGGCTAGCAGACAAGAGACCCAGTACTTC.

Comment on this clone: Relative to the germline gene, one junction end is altered; a read error may explain this. V gene TRBV20-1 combines with J gene TRBJ1-6; TRBD1 agrees at 10 bases. Germline V gives CDR1 DFQATT, CDR2 SNEGSKA (reference sequence). The CDR3 extends over 11 amino acids. Here the CDR3 DNA reads TGCAGTGCTACCCGGACAGGGGGGCACGATTTT. As protein: CSATRTGGHDF.

As DNA, the CDR3 is TGTGCCAGCAGCTTAGTGGGGGGGCAAAGCACAGATACGCAGTATTTT. This encodes CASSLVGGQSTDTQYF. This rearrangement joins TRBV7-2 to TRBJ2-3; tentatively, D is TRBD2 (7 bases). Germline CDR1 and CDR2: SGHTA and FQGNSA. The CDR3 is 16 amino acids. V gave up 1 base and J gave up 0 bases, with 11 bases separating them.

The chain employs TRBV9 and TRBJ2-1; D is perhaps TRBD1 (6 bases). Trimming stripped 4 bases from V and 10 bases from J, with 18 bases between. CDR1 is SGDLS and CDR2 is YYNGEE in the germline V gene. This CDR3 is 14 amino acids long. The CDR3 reads CASSPEFRGSEQFF. Written as DNA, the CDR3 is TGTGCCAGCAGCCCCGAATTCAGGGGTAGCGAGCAGTTCTTC.

V and J are TRBV6-1 and TRBJ2-3, with D perhaps matching TRBD2 (6 bases). The germline V and J ends were trimmed by 1 base and 1 base, with 9 bases remaining between them. Germline V gene lookup returns CDR1 MNHNS and CDR2 SASEGT. CDR3 size: 15 residues. DNA for the CDR3: TGTGCCAGCAGTGAAGGACAGCGGGGCACAGATACGCAGTATTTT. Protein: CASSEGQRGTDTQYF.

The chain joins TRBV2 to TRBJ2-5; 15 bases agree with TRBD2. The CDR3 length is 16 residues. The V gene end was trimmed by 4 bases and the J gene end by 7 bases; junction bases not matched to a gene: 7. CDR1 and CDR2 from the germline V gene are SNHLY and FYNNEI. CDR3 nucleotide sequence: TGTGCCAGCAGTGGGACTAGCGGGAGGGTGAGTGGGACCCAGTACTTC. It yields the protein CASSGTSGRVSGTQYF.

The chain is built from TRBV2 and TRBJ1-1, with 8 bases lining up with TRBD1. V was clipped by 8 bases and J by 6 bases; unmatched bases: 11. The CDR3 sequence is 14 residues long. Looked up from germline, CDR1 is SNHLY and CDR2 is FYNNEI. The CDR3 DNA reads TGTGCCAGCCGTACAGGGGGAGGAATCGCTGAAGCTTTCTTT. Protein sequence: CASRTGGGIAEAFF.

This sequence joins TRBV14 and TRBJ2-1; D uncertain. Germline assignment: CDR1 SGHDN and CDR2 FVKESK. V shed 5 bases and J shed 7 bases, with 6 bases lying between them. The CDR3 runs to 11 residues. The CDR3 reads CASSVLNEQFF. Here the CDR3 DNA reads TGTGCCAGCAGCGTACTAAATGAGCAGTTCTTC. Full variable domain (outside the CDR3, taken from reference TRBV14 and TRBJ2-1): EAGVTQFPSHSVIEKGQTVTLRCDPISGHDNLYWYRRVMGKEIKFLLHFVKESKQDESGMPNNRFLAERTGGTYSTLKVQPAELEDSGVYFCASSVLNEQFFGPGTRLTVL.

V and J are TRBV7-3 and TRBJ2-1; D might be TRBD2 (5 bases). The CDR3 length is 14 residues. V was pared by 2 bases and J by 13 bases, with 18 bases between. Per germline, CDR1 SGHTA and CDR2 FQGTGA. CDR3 loop: CASSLGLQTSPQFF. DNA for the CDR3: TGTGCCAGCAGCTTAGGCTTACAAACTAGTCCACAGTTCTTC.

The chain combines TRBV11-2 with TRBJ1-2; D unresolved. This CDR3 contains 14 residues. The V gene lost 7 bases and the J gene lost 1 base, with 13 bases spanning the gap. Germline CDR1 is SGHAT and CDR2 is FQNNGV. The CDR3, as DNA: TGTGCCAGCACCTCCCCCAGAATTAACTATGGCTACACCTTC. It encodes CASTSPRINYGYTF.

The V gene is TRBV10-3, the J gene TRBJ2-1; TRBD2 agrees at 13 bases. The CDR3 spans 17 residues. J gave up 4 bases and V 0 bases, and 3 bases lay outside the gene matches. CDR1 ENHRY and CDR2 SYGVKD come from the germline V gene. This chain's CDR3 is CAISESGTSGTYNEQFF. The CDR3 region has the DNA TGTGCCATCAGTGAGTCGGGGACTAGCGGGACTTACAATGAGCAGTTCTTC.

The chain recombines TRBV28 with TRBJ2-7; TRBD2 agrees at 15 bases. V dropped 4 bases and J dropped 7; count of bases not matched to a gene: 2. Germline CDR1 reads MDHEN; CDR2 reads SYDVKM. The CDR3 has 14 amino acids. CDR3 protein: CASSYGTSGREQYF. The CDR3 bases are TGTGCCAGCAGTTACGGGACTAGCGGGAGGGAGCAGTACTTC. Looking up the rest from reference TRBV28 and TRBJ2-7 gives the full variable domain: DVKVTQSSRYLVKRTGEKVFLECVQDMDHENMFWYRQDPGLGLRLIYFSYDVKMKEKGDIPEGYSVSREKKERFSLILESASTNQTSMYLCASSYGTSGREQYFGPGTRLTVT.

The chain employs TRBV11-2 and TRBJ2-4, with D perhaps TRBD2 (6 bases). The CDR3 is made up of 15 amino acids. Between the trimmed V and J ends, which lost 5 bases and 7 bases, there was a span of 18 bases. CDR1 SGHAT and CDR2 FQNNGV come from the germline V gene. This CDR3 reads CASSTQTSSRNIQYF. CDR3 bases: TGTGCCAGCAGCACCCAGACTAGTTCTAGGAACATTCAGTACTTC.

This clone was observed once. The gene calls are TRBV3-1 (or the pseudogene TRBV3-2) and TRBJ2-3; D is undetermined. The CDR3 extends over 12 amino acids. The V end lost 3 bases, the J end lost 6 bases, and 7 bases lay between the germline ends. CDR1 is LGHDT, CDR2 YNNKEL, per germline (reference sequence). The CDR3 coding sequence is TGTGCCAGCAGCCATCGCGCGGATACGCAGTATTTT. Translated: CASSHRADTQYF.

The chain uses TRBV7-2 and TRBJ2-1; D may be TRBD1 (6 bases). Germline V gives CDR1 SGHTA, CDR2 FQGNSA. The CDR3 extends over 16 amino acids. V lost 1 base, J lost 6 bases, and 16 bases lay in between. CDR3 DNA: TGTGCCAGCAGCTTAGAGAGGGGGTGGAACCGCAATGAGCAGTTCTTC. Translating gives CASSLERGWNRNEQFF.

This chain connects TRBV5-4 to TRBJ2-3; 7 nucleotides line up with TRBD2. Germline CDR1 and CDR2: SGHNT and YYREEE (reference sequence). The CDR3 is 16 amino acids. The V segment lost 3 bases and the J segment 5 bases; nucleotides outside the gene matches: 12. The CDR3 protein is CASSSRGSPRGDTQYF. CDR3 DNA: TGTGCCAGCAGCTCCCGCGGGAGCCCCCGAGGAGATACGCAGTATTTT.